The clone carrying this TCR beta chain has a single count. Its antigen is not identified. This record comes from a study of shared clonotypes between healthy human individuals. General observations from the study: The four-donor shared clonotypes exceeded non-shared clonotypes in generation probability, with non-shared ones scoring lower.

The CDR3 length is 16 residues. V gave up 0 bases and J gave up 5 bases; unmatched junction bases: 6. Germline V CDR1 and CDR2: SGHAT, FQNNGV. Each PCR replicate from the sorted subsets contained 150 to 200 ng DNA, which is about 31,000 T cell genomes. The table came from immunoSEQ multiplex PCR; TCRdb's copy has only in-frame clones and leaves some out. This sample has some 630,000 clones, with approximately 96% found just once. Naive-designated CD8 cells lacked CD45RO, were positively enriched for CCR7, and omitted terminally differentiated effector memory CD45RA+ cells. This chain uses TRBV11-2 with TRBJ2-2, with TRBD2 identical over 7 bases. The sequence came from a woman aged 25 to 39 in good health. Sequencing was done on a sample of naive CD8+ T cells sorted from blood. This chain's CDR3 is CASSLEAGKRTGELFF. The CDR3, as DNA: TGTGCCAGCAGCTTAGAAGCGGGGAAGAGGACCGGGGAGCTGTTTTTT.